Listed here is a single T cell receptor (beta chain). Its antigen is not known. Trimming stripped 4 bases from V and 2 bases from J, with 15 bases between. Germline-derived CDR1 and CDR2 are SGHNT and YYREEE (reference sequence). The CDR3 contains 15 residues. The treatment denotes: roughly ten-day PBMC culture with coronavirus spike peptide pools or control peptides (ViraFEST assay). The sample is drawn from a study of vaccination and CD4 T cells after COVID-19. The assay that was used to sequence DNA from cultured CD4+ T cells was the Oncomine TCR Beta short-read assay. TCRdb ran MiXCR on the PCR reads and lists one entry per CDR3 protein. The profile covers 20,000 to 25,000 distinct CDR3 sequences, with 45% to 60% appearing a single time and 5.5% to 7% taken by the ten largest.

The TCR sequence derives from a human donor who had recovered from COVID-19. V and J are TRBV5-4 and TRBJ1-2; no reliable D call. The sequenced material came from CD4+ T cells from blood, cultured in vitro. The CDR3: CASSPPPGSNYGYTF. The CDR3 nucleotides are TGTGCCAGCAGCCCACCCCCGGGCAGCAACTATGGCTACACCTTC.